This record covers a single TCR beta chain. This clone was observed once. There is no known antigen for this receptor. The record has no base qualities; no much larger clone is one base away. To sequence the TCRbeta CDR3 region, genomic DNA was isolated from the sorted cells. The immunoSEQ Assay was used to sequence the TCRbeta CDR3 regions. This is the immuneACCESS table as TCRdb keeps it, with only in-frame sequences that have V and J called. A part of the clones is gone; compared with another copy, unresolved V genes explain less than half, and the rest is unexplained. The sample yields about 58,000 clones; 70% to 90% were counted once. Approximately 3.1% of the sample comes from the top ten. The trial excluded patients who had a history of autoimmune disease or were on systemic immunosuppression. In every dose cohort, peripheral blood was drawn for TCR sequencing at baseline, cycle 4 day 1, and cycle 7 day 1. The samples were taken from a phase I, first-in-human, multicenter, open-label dose-escalation trial of ivuxolimab. The trial enrolled adults with locally advanced or metastatic head and neck squamous cell, hepatocellular, melanoma or renal cell carcinoma. Before TCR sequencing, CD4+ T cells and CD8+ T cells from peripheral blood were sorted into separate populations.

V and J are trimmed by 1 base and 0 bases, and the gene matches miss 8 bases of the junction. Spanning cysteine to phenylalanine, the CDR3 consists of 18 amino acids. Of the read, only the CDR3 DNA is kept; its 54 bases are in frame from base 1. CDR1 and CDR2 were assigned from the germline V gene (reference sequence) as LNHDA and SQIVND. The data were obtained in a study of OX40 agonist ivuxolimab in advanced cancers. Concerning the study at large: Ivuxolimab, which targeted the costimulatory receptor OX40 (CD134), was an agonistic, fully human IgG2 monoclonal antibody. Intravenous ivuxolimab was administered to patients every 2 weeks at six dose levels: 0.01, 0.1, 0.3, 1.5, 3 and 10 mg/kg. Of the roughly 52 dose-escalation patients, hepatocellular carcinoma was present in about 20, melanoma in about 15, renal cell carcinoma in 9 and head and neck cancer in 9. In the dose-escalation cohort, approximately 82% of patients were male, and the mean age was roughly 60 years, with a range of roughly 20 to 80. Patients were allowed to have had prior anti-PD-1, anti-PD-L1 or anti-CTLA-4 therapy, and approximately 40% of the dose-escalation patients had previously received checkpoint inhibitors. Partial responses occurred in three dose-escalation patients: two with cutaneous melanoma and one with hepatocellular carcinoma. The purpose of peripheral TCRbeta sequencing was to test whether ivuxolimab changed TCR sequence diversity and led to clonal T-cell expansion. The paper describes the monotherapy dose-escalation part (N = 52 patients) of the phase I trial of ivuxolimab.

Results and caveats for the whole study, not just this receptor: Which antigens the clonally expanded peripheral T cells were specific for was not determined. At doses of 0.1 to 3.0 mg/kg, clonal expansion of both CD4+ and CD8+ T cells in blood was seen between baseline and week 6. Low levels of normalized T-cell clonal expansion were also seen in some nonresponding patients. In the 0.1-3.0 mg/kg groups, partial responders had among the lowest normalized peripheral clonal expansion, particularly in CD8+ T cells. After ivuxolimab, more expanded clones were found on average in CD8+ T cells than in CD4+ T cells.

This receptor was taken from an adult with an advanced solid tumor such as melanoma, head and neck, liver or kidney cancer. This specimen consisted of CD4+ or CD8+ T cells sorted from blood, obtained in a trial of the OX40 agonist ivuxolimab. The chain is made from TRBV19 and TRBJ1-3; TRBD1 fits 8 bases in the junction. The nucleotide sequence is given as TGTGCCAGTAGTATAGGACGGGGACAGGCCCTCTCTGGAAACACCATATATTTT. It codes for CASSIGRGQALSGNTIYF.